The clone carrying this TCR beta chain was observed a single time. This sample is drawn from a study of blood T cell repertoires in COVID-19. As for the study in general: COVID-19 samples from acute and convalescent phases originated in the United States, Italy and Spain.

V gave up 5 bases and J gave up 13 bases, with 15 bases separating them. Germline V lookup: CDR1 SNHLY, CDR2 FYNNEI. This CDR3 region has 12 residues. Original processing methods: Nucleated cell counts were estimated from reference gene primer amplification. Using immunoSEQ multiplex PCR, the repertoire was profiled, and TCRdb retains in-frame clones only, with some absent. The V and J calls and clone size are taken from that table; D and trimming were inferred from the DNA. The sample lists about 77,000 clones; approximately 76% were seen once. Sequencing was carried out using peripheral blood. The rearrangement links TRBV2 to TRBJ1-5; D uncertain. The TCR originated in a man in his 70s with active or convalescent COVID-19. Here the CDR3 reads CASSPGRTHQHF. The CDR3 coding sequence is TGTGCCAGCAGTCCAGGCAGGACTCATCAGCATTTT.